This T cell receptor beta chain comes out of a study of chemoradiotherapy in HPV16-positive cancers. Study-wide context: Candidate HPV-specific clones and shared TCR motifs came from a couple of HPV16-positive patients. Study-wide findings and caveats: HPV-specific T cells were functionally defined from only a couple of HPV16-positive patients. During treatment, candidate HPV-specific clones and E7-related motifs expanded in tumor. Better recurrence-free survival went with HPV-responsive T-cell expansion in HPV16-positive patients.

In regard to this clone: Its antigen is unidentified.

This CDR3 spans 14 amino acids. CDR1 and CDR2 (germline): SGDLS, YYNGEE. Trimming cost V 0 bases and J 4 bases; bases outside gene matches: 1. Some clones are missing from TCRdb's copy, which holds only in-frame ones; the method was immunoSEQ multiplex PCR. The repertoire holds some 4,900 clones, just under 75% seen once, with about 9% in the top ten. The rearrangement joins TRBV9 to TRBJ2-5; 9 bases fit TRBD1. The sample was tumor tissue, taken from a patient who underwent chemoradiotherapy. This TCR was recovered from a human donor with HPV-associated anogenital cancer. This chain's CDR3 is CASSVEGQGETQYF. The CDR3 DNA is TGTGCCAGCAGCGTAGAGGGACAGGGAGAGACCCAGTACTTC.